These 10 T cell receptor beta chains were all obtained from the same sample, sequenced in a study of T cell changes during pregnancy in multiple sclerosis. The protocol was immunoSEQ multiplex PCR, while the TCRdb copy is restricted to in-frame clones and leaves out a portion. There are more than 40,000 clones in the sample; almost 95% occur only once, and just over 0.65% lies in the top ten. The sequences come from CD4+ T cells from peripheral blood mononuclear cells, collected in the third trimester of pregnancy. The source of these receptors is a female donor with multiple sclerosis, enrolled in a pregnancy study.

The chain uses TRBV9 and TRBJ2-5; 8 bases line up with TRBD2. The V and J ends lost 0 bases and 4 bases, in that order; junction bases with no gene match: 5. There are 15 residues in the CDR3. Germline lookup yields CDR1 SGDLS and CDR2 YYNGEE. CDR3 nucleotides: TGTGCCAGCAGCGTAGCGGGAGGGCCTATAGAGACCCAGTACTTC. Translating gives CASSVAGGPIETQYF.

The chain carries TRBV2 and TRBJ1-6; a possible D gene is TRBD1 (6 bases). The CDR3 covers 15 residues. Per germline, CDR1 SNHLY and CDR2 FYNNEI. V was clipped by 10 bases and J by 8 bases, with 21 bases between them. CDR3 amino acids: CATMRGGLFDSPLHF. The CDR3 coding sequence is TGTGCCACCATGAGGGGGGGCCTTTTCGATTCACCCCTCCACTTT.

The chain uses TRBV5-1 and TRBJ2-1; a weak D match, TRBD1 (5 bases). CDR3 size: 17 residues. The ends were cut back, 0 bases at V and 0 bases at J, with 13 bases in the middle. From germline, CDR1 is SGHRS and CDR2 YFSETQ. The CDR3 DNA follows: TGCGCCAGCAGCTTGGGCAGGGCGCAAAGCTCCTACAATGAGCAGTTCTTC. Residues: CASSLGRAQSSYNEQFF.

This chain links TRBV5-6 with TRBJ2-1; no clear D. The CDR3 spans 16 residues. The germline V gene has CDR1 SGHDT and CDR2 YYEEEE. V dropped 0 bases and J dropped 9 bases, with 19 bases sitting between them. The CDR3 coding sequence is TGTGCCAGCAGCTTGGAGCCGACTCCAGCTTTCGGTGAGCAGTTCTTC. Translation gives CASSLEPTPAFGEQFF.

The J gene is TRBJ2-5, the V gene TRBV5-1; a weak D match, TRBD2 (5 bases). Trimming pared 4 bases from V and 9 bases from J, leaving 16 bases between. The germline CDR1 and CDR2 sequences are SGHRS and YFSETQ. The CDR3 spans 13 residues. The CDR3 spells CASSLEYLGAQYF. Written as DNA, the CDR3 is TGCGCCAGCAGCCTTGAGTATCTCGGGGCCCAGTACTTC.

Comment on this clone: A read error may produce the germline difference seen at one junction end. The gene calls are TRBV6-6 and TRBJ1-2, with D perhaps TRBD1 (5 bases). From germline, CDR1 is MNHNY and CDR2 SVGAGI (reference sequence). The CDR3 has 13 residues. The DNA of the CDR3 is TGTGCCAGCAGTTACTCGACGTCTCAGGGTTCAGACTTC. This gives the protein CASSYSTSQGSDF.

The rearrangement uses TRBV4-1 and TRBJ2-1, with 8 bases identical to TRBD2. Germline CDR1 and CDR2: MGHRA and YSYEKL. Trimming cost V 0 bases and J 8 bases; bases outside gene matches: 12. There are 17 residues in the CDR3. The CDR3 DNA reads as TGCGCCAGCAGCCAAGATGGACTAGCCACGGGGGTTTATGAGCAGTTCTTC. This translates into CASSQDGLATGVYEQFF.

The chain links TRBV11-2 to TRBJ2-5; 7 nucleotides align to TRBD1. The CDR3 covers 14 residues. Germline V gene sequence: CDR1 SGHAT, CDR2 FQNNGV. Trimming at V came to 4 bases and at J to 2 bases, leaving 4 bases not matched to a gene. The CDR3 reads CASSYQTGQETQYF. CDR3 coding DNA: TGTGCCAGCAGCTATCAGACAGGGCAAGAGACCCAGTACTTC. The complete variable domain, with remaining parts taken from reference TRBV11-2 and TRBJ2-5, reads EAGVAQSPRYKIIEKRQSVAFWCNPISGHATLYWYQQILGQGPKLLIQFQNNGVVDDSQLPKDRFSAERLKGVDSTLKIQPAKLEDSAVYLCASSYQTGQETQYFGPGTRLLVL.

V gene TRBV7-8 combines with J gene TRBJ1-5; 7 bases line up with TRBD1. The V gene's germline CDR1 is SGHVS and CDR2 FQNEAQ. CDR3 length equals 16 residues. With V trimmed by 1 base and J by 1 base, 4 bases remained unmatched. The CDR3 is CASSLDNRGSNQPQHF. The CDR3 nucleotides are TGTGCCAGCAGCTTAGATAACAGGGGAAGCAATCAGCCCCAGCATTTT.

The chain has TRBV2 and TRBJ1-6, with D unclear. The CDR3 runs to 11 residues. Trimming removed 4 bases from V and 12 bases from J, with 7 bases in between. Germline V CDR1 and CDR2: SNHLY, FYNNEI. CDR3 in amino acids: CASSGALPLHF. In nucleotides, the CDR3 is TGTGCCAGCAGTGGGGCTTTACCCCTCCACTTT.